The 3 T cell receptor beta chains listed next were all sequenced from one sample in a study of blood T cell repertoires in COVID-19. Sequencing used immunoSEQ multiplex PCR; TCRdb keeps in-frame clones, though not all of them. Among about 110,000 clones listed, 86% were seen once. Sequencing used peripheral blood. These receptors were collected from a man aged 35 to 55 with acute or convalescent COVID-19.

CDR3: CASSQGFDSNYGYTF. The CDR3 coding sequence is TGTGCCAGCAGCCAAGGTTTTGACAGCAACTATGGCTACACCTTC. The V call is TRBV14, the J call TRBJ1-2, with a possible D match to TRBD1 (5 bases). The V gene lost 1 base and the J gene lost 2 bases, with 11 bases spanning the gap. The CDR3 runs 15 residues. CDR1 and CDR2 from the germline V gene are SGHDN and FVKESK.

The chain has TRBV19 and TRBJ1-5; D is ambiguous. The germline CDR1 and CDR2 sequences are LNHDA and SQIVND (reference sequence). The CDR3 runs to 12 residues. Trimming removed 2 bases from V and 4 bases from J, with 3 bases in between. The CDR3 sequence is CASSIPNQPQHF. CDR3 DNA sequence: TGTGCCAGTAGTATACCGAATCAGCCCCAGCATTTT. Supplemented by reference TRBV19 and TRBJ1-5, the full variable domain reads DGGITQSPKYLFRKEGQNVTLSCEQNLNHDAMYWYRQDPGQGLRLIYYSQIVNDFQKGDIAEGYSVSREKKESFPLTVTSAQKNPTAFYLCASSIPNQPQHFGDGTRLSIL.

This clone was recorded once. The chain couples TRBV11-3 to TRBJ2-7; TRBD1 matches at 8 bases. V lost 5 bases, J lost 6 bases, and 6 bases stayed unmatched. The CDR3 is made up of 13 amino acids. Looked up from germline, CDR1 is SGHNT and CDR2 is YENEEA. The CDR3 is CASSTTGVSEQYF. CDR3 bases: TGTGCCAGCAGCACGACAGGGGTAAGCGAGCAGTACTTC.